Listed below are T cell receptor beta chains from one sample, sequenced in a study of T cells after yellow fever vaccination. From the 5' RACE reads, TCRdb called clonotypes with MiXCR, one entry per CDR3 protein. The sample lists over 200,000 distinct CDR3 sequences; 6% to 8% were seen once. The starting material was CD4+ T cells sorted from PBMCs, obtained on the day of the yellow fever booster vaccination. Receptors originate from a man aged 25 to 45 who received the YFV17D yellow fever vaccine. Each CDR3 is given with its conserved first and last residue. D genes are given only for firm matches. A clone size is listed for some rows: how often the clone was seen (once, few, many), or a class if it is expanded.

clone_size: few; v_call: TRBV5-4; j_call: TRBJ1-4; d_call: TRBD1; cdr3_nt: TGTGCCAGCAGCTCTCGGGACAGCAGAAATGAAAAACTGTTTTTT; cdr3_aa: CASSSRDSRNEKLFF
clone_size: NA; v_call: TRBV6-1; j_call: TRBJ2-1; d_call: NA; cdr3_nt: TGTGCCAGCAGTGAGCCCGGTGGTAAAAGGGGGTCGGAGCAGTTCTTC; cdr3_aa: CASSEPGGKRGSEQFF
clone_size: many; v_call: TRBV5-1; j_call: TRBJ2-2; d_call: NA; cdr3_nt: TGCGCCAGCAGCTTACAGGGATCGAACACCGGGGAGCTGTTTTTT; cdr3_aa: CASSLQGSNTGELFF
clone_size: many; v_call: TRBV7-2; j_call: TRBJ2-2; d_call: TRBD1; cdr3_nt: TGTGCCAGCAGCCGACAGGGTACCGGGGAGCTGTTTTTT; cdr3_aa: CASSRQGTGELFF
clone_size: many; v_call: TRBV20-1; j_call: TRBJ1-5; d_call: NA; cdr3_nt: TGCAGTGCTAGACAAGATAGCAATCAGCCCCAGCATTTT; cdr3_aa: CSARQDSNQPQHF
clone_size: many; v_call: TRBV14; j_call: TRBJ2-1; d_call: NA; cdr3_nt: TGTGCCAGCAGCCAAGATCTGGGTTACGAGCAGTTCTTC; cdr3_aa: CASSQDLGYEQFF
clone_size: NA; v_call: TRBV2; j_call: TRBJ2-6; d_call: NA; cdr3_nt: TGTGCCAGCAGTGTAGATACGAAAATCCCTGGGGCCAACGTCCTGACTTTC; cdr3_aa: CASSVDTKIPGANVLTF
clone_size: NA; v_call: TRBV7-2; j_call: TRBJ2-3; d_call: TRBD2; cdr3_nt: TGTGCCAGCAGCTTAGTCCCCGTAGCGGGAGGGAGTGATACGCAGTATTTT; cdr3_aa: CASSLVPVAGGSDTQYF
clone_size: few; v_call: TRBV7-2; j_call: TRBJ2-5; d_call: NA; cdr3_nt: TGTGCCAGCAGCTTATTTCTCGGGACGGGGGTGTCGGAGACCCAGTACTTC; cdr3_aa: CASSLFLGTGVSETQYF
clone_size: many; v_call: TRBV24-1; j_call: TRBJ2-3; d_call: NA; cdr3_nt: TGTGCCACCAGTGATTTCGGTTCTAGCACAGATACGCAGTATTTT; cdr3_aa: CATSDFGSSTDTQYF
clone_size: NA; v_call: TRBV6-2/TRBV6-3; j_call: TRBJ1-1; d_call: NA; cdr3_nt: TGTGCCAGCAGTCCCGGAGCCGAGGTGGCTGAAGCTTTCTTT; cdr3_aa: CASSPGAEVAEAFF
clone_size: NA; v_call: TRBV20-1; j_call: TRBJ1-6; d_call: TRBD1; cdr3_nt: TGCAGTGCTAGATCCATGGACAGGACCTATAATTCACCCCTCCACTTT; cdr3_aa: CSARSMDRTYNSPLHF
clone_size: few; v_call: TRBV6-1; j_call: TRBJ2-7; d_call: NA; cdr3_nt: TGTGCCAGCAGTAAACTAGCCCGGGACGAGCAGTACTTC; cdr3_aa: CASSKLARDEQYF
clone_size: many; v_call: TRBV19; j_call: TRBJ2-3; d_call: TRBD2; cdr3_nt: TGTGCCAGTAGTCCAACTAGCGGAAGCACAGATACGCAGTATTTT; cdr3_aa: CASSPTSGSTDTQYF
clone_size: few; v_call: TRBV5-4; j_call: TRBJ2-6; d_call: TRBD1; cdr3_nt: TGTGCCAGCAGCACACAGGGGAAAGCTGGGGCCAACGTCCTGACTTTC; cdr3_aa: CASSTQGKAGANVLTF
clone_size: NA; v_call: TRBV29-1; j_call: TRBJ1-1; d_call: NA; cdr3_nt: TGCAGCGTTGTATCGGGGACGAACACTGAAGCTTTCTTT; cdr3_aa: CSVVSGTNTEAFF
clone_size: many; v_call: TRBV5-6; j_call: TRBJ2-2; d_call: NA; cdr3_nt: TGTGCCAGCAGCCGGGACACCTACACCGGGGAGCTGTTTTTT; cdr3_aa: CASSRDTYTGELFF
clone_size: many; v_call: TRBV7-3; j_call: TRBJ2-3; d_call: TRBD2; cdr3_nt: TGTGCCAGCAGCTTAAGGCGGGAGGACACAGATACGCAGTATTTT; cdr3_aa: CASSLRREDTDTQYF
clone_size: few; v_call: TRBV5-1; j_call: TRBJ2-1; d_call: NA; cdr3_nt: TGCGCCAGCAGCCCGGGGACCGTCCGGAATGAGCAGTTCTTC; cdr3_aa: CASSPGTVRNEQFF
clone_size: many; v_call: TRBV4-1; j_call: TRBJ2-1; d_call: NA; cdr3_nt: TGCGCCAGCAGCCAAGAATATGTTGGGGGGAATGAGCAGTTCTTC; cdr3_aa: CASSQEYVGGNEQFF
clone_size: NA; v_call: TRBV20-1; j_call: TRBJ2-5; d_call: TRBD2; cdr3_nt: TGCAGTGCTCCTGGACTAGCGGGAGTTGAGACCCAGTACTTC; cdr3_aa: CSAPGLAGVETQYF
clone_size: many; v_call: TRBV12-3/TRBV12-4; j_call: TRBJ2-3; d_call: TRBD2; cdr3_nt: TGTGCCAGCAGTCCCGAGGGTCGCGGGAGGAGCGGTGGTACGCAGTATTTT; cdr3_aa: CASSPEGRGRSGGTQYF
clone_size: many; v_call: TRBV29-1; j_call: TRBJ2-7; d_call: TRBD2; cdr3_nt: TGCAGCGTTGAAGATCGAGGTAGCGGGACCTACGAGCAGTACTTC; cdr3_aa: CSVEDRGSGTYEQYF
clone_size: NA; v_call: TRBV7-2; j_call: TRBJ2-5; d_call: NA; cdr3_nt: TGTGCCAGCAGCTTACCCAGGGCTCAAGAGACCCAGTACTTC; cdr3_aa: CASSLPRAQETQYF
clone_size: many; v_call: TRBV9; j_call: TRBJ2-1; d_call: NA; cdr3_nt: TGTGCCAGCAGCGTAGTTGAGAATCCGTACTACAATGAGCAGTTCTTC; cdr3_aa: CASSVVENPYYNEQFF
clone_size: NA; v_call: TRBV18; j_call: TRBJ2-3; d_call: TRBD2; cdr3_nt: TGTGCCAGCTCAGAGGGAGGGACCACAGATACGCAGTATTTT; cdr3_aa: CASSEGGTTDTQYF
clone_size: many; v_call: TRBV10-3; j_call: TRBJ2-7; d_call: TRBD2; cdr3_nt: TGTGCCATCAGTGTTTTGACTAGCATTGCCTACGAGCAGTACTTC; cdr3_aa: CAISVLTSIAYEQYF
clone_size: NA; v_call: TRBV20-1; j_call: TRBJ2-4; d_call: TRBD2; cdr3_nt: TGCAGTGCTGGGGACGCGGGAGTGTCTTCCGCCAAAAACATTCAGTACTTC; cdr3_aa: CSAGDAGVSSAKNIQYF
clone_size: few; v_call: TRBV20-1; j_call: TRBJ1-4; d_call: NA; cdr3_nt: TGCAGTGCGGAGAATGAAAAACTGTTTTTT; cdr3_aa: CSAENEKLFF
clone_size: NA; v_call: TRBV20-1; j_call: TRBJ2-1; d_call: NA; cdr3_nt: TGCAGTGCTCCTGCCGAACTAATAAGTGAGCAGTTCTTC; cdr3_aa: CSAPAELISEQFF
clone_size: few; v_call: TRBV20-1; j_call: TRBJ2-7; d_call: NA; cdr3_nt: TGCAGTGCTATTGGCCAGACCGGTGACGAGCAGTACTTC; cdr3_aa: CSAIGQTGDEQYF
clone_size: NA; v_call: TRBV6-1; j_call: TRBJ2-1; d_call: TRBD2; cdr3_nt: TGTGCCAGCAGTGAAGTACTAGCGGGGAGGGGGCAGTTCTTC; cdr3_aa: CASSEVLAGRGQFF
clone_size: many; v_call: TRBV5-1; j_call: TRBJ2-3; d_call: TRBD1; cdr3_nt: TGCGCCAGCAGCTCCGACAGGGCAGAAGATACGCAGTATTTT; cdr3_aa: CASSSDRAEDTQYF
clone_size: many; v_call: TRBV7-3; j_call: TRBJ2-2; d_call: NA; cdr3_nt: TGTGCCAGCAGCTTAAATATTGGACTGAACACCGGGGAGCTGTTTTTT; cdr3_aa: CASSLNIGLNTGELFF
clone_size: many; v_call: TRBV7-2; j_call: TRBJ2-1; d_call: NA; cdr3_nt: TGTGCCAGCAGCTTATCAGCTGCGACAGGCAATGAGCAGTTCTTC; cdr3_aa: CASSLSAATGNEQFF
clone_size: NA; v_call: TRBV20-1; j_call: TRBJ2-7; d_call: NA; cdr3_nt: TGCAGTGCTGACCGGGGGATGGCCTACGAGCAGTACTTC; cdr3_aa: CSADRGMAYEQYF
clone_size: NA; v_call: TRBV6-2/TRBV6-3; j_call: TRBJ2-7; d_call: NA; cdr3_nt: TGTGCCAGCAGGCTTGGGACAACACCCGAGCAGTACTTC; cdr3_aa: CASRLGTTPEQYF
clone_size: many; v_call: TRBV25-1; j_call: TRBJ2-3; d_call: TRBD2; cdr3_nt: TGTGCCAGCAGTGCAAGCGGGAGGAGTACGCAGTATTTT; cdr3_aa: CASSASGRSTQYF
clone_size: few; v_call: TRBV6-2/TRBV6-3; j_call: TRBJ2-1; d_call: NA; cdr3_nt: TGTGCCAGCAGTTACCTCGGGCCATACCTCAACAATGAGCAGTTCTTC; cdr3_aa: CASSYLGPYLNNEQFF
clone_size: many; v_call: TRBV5-1; j_call: TRBJ1-3; d_call: NA; cdr3_nt: TGCGCCAGCAGCTCACTTGGACAACCGTGGTCTGGAAACACCATATATTTT; cdr3_aa: CASSSLGQPWSGNTIYF
clone_size: few; v_call: TRBV20-1; j_call: TRBJ2-2; d_call: TRBD1; cdr3_nt: TGCAGTGCTAGAGATCAGGGGGCTATCCGACTTGGCGGGGAGCTGTTTTTT; cdr3_aa: CSARDQGAIRLGGELFF
clone_size: many; v_call: TRBV5-6; j_call: TRBJ2-3; d_call: TRBD2; cdr3_nt: TGTGCCAGCAGCTTGGGTCCTAGCGGGAGCACAGATACGCAGTATTTT; cdr3_aa: CASSLGPSGSTDTQYF
clone_size: few; v_call: TRBV7-2; j_call: TRBJ2-2; d_call: NA; cdr3_nt: TGTGCCAGCAGCTTAACTCCGAACACCGGGGAGCTGTTTTTT; cdr3_aa: CASSLTPNTGELFF
clone_size: NA; v_call: TRBV5-1; j_call: TRBJ1-1; d_call: NA; cdr3_nt: TGCGCCAGCAGCTCACAACAGGCCGCACGGAAGAACACTGAAGCTTTCTTT; cdr3_aa: CASSSQQAARKNTEAFF
clone_size: many; v_call: TRBV20-1; j_call: TRBJ2-2; d_call: TRBD2; cdr3_nt: TGCAGTGCTTCGCGGGGGGAGACCGGGGAGCTGTTTTTT; cdr3_aa: CSASRGETGELFF
clone_size: many; v_call: TRBV28; j_call: TRBJ2-5; d_call: NA; cdr3_nt: TGTGCCAGCAGTTGGTCGGGGGAGACCCAGTACTTC; cdr3_aa: CASSWSGETQYF
clone_size: many; v_call: TRBV15; j_call: TRBJ2-3; d_call: NA; cdr3_nt: TGTGCCACCAGCAGAGATCCTCGACCTCGCACAGATACGCAGTATTTT; cdr3_aa: CATSRDPRPRTDTQYF
clone_size: many; v_call: TRBV11-3; j_call: TRBJ2-2; d_call: TRBD2; cdr3_nt: TGTGCCAGCAGTAGCGGGAGGAGCGGGGAGCTGTTTTTT; cdr3_aa: CASSSGRSGELFF
clone_size: few; v_call: TRBV29-1; j_call: TRBJ1-2; d_call: NA; cdr3_nt: TGCAGCGTTGTCTTGGGGGCTCAGGGCTACACCTTC; cdr3_aa: CSVVLGAQGYTF
clone_size: few; v_call: TRBV12-3/TRBV12-4; j_call: TRBJ1-4; d_call: TRBD1; cdr3_nt: TGTGCCAGCAGTACCACAGGGGGCTTTGAAAAACTGTTTTTT; cdr3_aa: CASSTTGGFEKLFF
clone_size: NA; v_call: TRBV20-1; j_call: TRBJ2-7; d_call: NA; cdr3_nt: TGCAGTGCTAGGAGGGGACTTCGCTCCTACGAGCAGTACTTC; cdr3_aa: CSARRGLRSYEQYF
clone_size: NA; v_call: TRBV6-5; j_call: TRBJ2-7; d_call: NA; cdr3_nt: TGTGCCAGCAGTTACTCGAGGACAAGTCTCCCTGCTGAGCAGTACTTC; cdr3_aa: CASSYSRTSLPAEQYF
clone_size: many; v_call: TRBV19; j_call: TRBJ1-1; d_call: NA; cdr3_nt: TGTGCCAGTAGTTCGGGGAGGACTGAAGCTTTCTTT; cdr3_aa: CASSSGRTEAFF
clone_size: few; v_call: TRBV15; j_call: TRBJ2-7; d_call: NA; cdr3_nt: TGTGACCAGGGGCGGGAGAAGCCCTACGAGCAGTACTTC; cdr3_aa: CDQGREKPYEQYF
clone_size: few; v_call: TRBV6-5; j_call: TRBJ2-3; d_call: TRBD2; cdr3_nt: TGTGCCAGCAGTTTGGGAGGGGCACAAGATACGCAGTATTTT; cdr3_aa: CASSLGGAQDTQYF
clone_size: many; v_call: TRBV7-2; j_call: TRBJ2-1; d_call: TRBD2; cdr3_nt: TGTGCCAGCAGCAAGAGCGGGAGCATATACAATGAGCAGTTCTTC; cdr3_aa: CASSKSGSIYNEQFF
clone_size: many; v_call: TRBV18; j_call: TRBJ2-7; d_call: TRBD1; cdr3_nt: TGTGCCAGCTCCCTAGGACAGGGGACATCCTACGAGCAGTACTTC; cdr3_aa: CASSLGQGTSYEQYF
clone_size: many; v_call: TRBV12-3/TRBV12-4; j_call: TRBJ2-7; d_call: TRBD1; cdr3_nt: TGTGCCAGCAGCCTCTCCCCCGTGACAGGGGACGAGCAGTACTTC; cdr3_aa: CASSLSPVTGDEQYF
clone_size: few; v_call: TRBV5-6; j_call: TRBJ2-1; d_call: NA; cdr3_nt: TGTGCCAGCAAGACCGTTGATGAGCAGTTCTTC; cdr3_aa: CASKTVDEQFF